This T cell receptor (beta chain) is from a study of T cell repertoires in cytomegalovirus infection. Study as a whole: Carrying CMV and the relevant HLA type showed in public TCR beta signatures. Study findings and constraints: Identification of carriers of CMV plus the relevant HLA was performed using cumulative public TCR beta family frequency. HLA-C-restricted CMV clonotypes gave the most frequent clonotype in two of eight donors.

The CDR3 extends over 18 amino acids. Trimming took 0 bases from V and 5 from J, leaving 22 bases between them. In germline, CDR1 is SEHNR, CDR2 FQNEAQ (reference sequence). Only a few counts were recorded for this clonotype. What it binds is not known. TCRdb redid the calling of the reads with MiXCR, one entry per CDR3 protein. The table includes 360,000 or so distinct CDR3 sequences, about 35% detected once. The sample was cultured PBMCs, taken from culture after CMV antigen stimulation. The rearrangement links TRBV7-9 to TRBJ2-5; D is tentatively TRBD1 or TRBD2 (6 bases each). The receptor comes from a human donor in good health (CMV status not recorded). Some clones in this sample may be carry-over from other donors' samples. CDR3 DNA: TGTGCCAGCAGCTTAGCGCGCAGTGGCAAGGGGGGTTGGGAGACCCAGTACTTC. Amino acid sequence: CASSLARSGKGGWETQYF.